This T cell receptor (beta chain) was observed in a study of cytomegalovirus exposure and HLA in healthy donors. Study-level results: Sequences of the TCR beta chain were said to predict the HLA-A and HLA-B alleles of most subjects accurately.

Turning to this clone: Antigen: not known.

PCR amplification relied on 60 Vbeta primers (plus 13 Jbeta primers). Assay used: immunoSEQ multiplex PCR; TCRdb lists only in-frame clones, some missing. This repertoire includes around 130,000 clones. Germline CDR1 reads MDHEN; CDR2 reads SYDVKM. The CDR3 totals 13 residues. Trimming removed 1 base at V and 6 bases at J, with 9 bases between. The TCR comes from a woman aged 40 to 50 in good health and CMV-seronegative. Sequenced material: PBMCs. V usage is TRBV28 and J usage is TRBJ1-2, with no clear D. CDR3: CASSLSQQNGYTF. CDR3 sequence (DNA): TGTGCCAGCAGTTTATCACAGCAAAATGGCTACACCTTC.